The rows below give T cell receptor beta chains drawn from one sample of a study of blood T cell repertoires in COVID-19. Method: immunoSEQ multiplex PCR; TCRdb's copy keeps in-frame clones and lacks some. The sample gives more than 250,000 clones, approximately 84% of which show up once; approximately 9% is in the top ten. The sequenced material came from peripheral blood. Receptors were obtained from a human donor in a cohort sampled during active COVID-19. Each CDR3 is given with its conserved first and last residue. D genes are given only for firm matches. Some rows mark clone size as missing; the rest say once, few, many or name a class of expanded clone.

j_gene	abundance	d_gene	v_gene	CDR3nt	CDR3aa
TRBJ1-4	-	-	TRBV6-5	TGTGCCAGCAGCTATCAGGCCCCGCCTGGGGAAAAACTGTTTTTT	CASSYQAPPGEKLFF
TRBJ2-7	-	TRBD2	TRBV14	TGTGCCAGCAGCCATAGAACTGGGACCTCGGGAGGTAGGGGGCAGTACTTC	CASSHRTGTSGGRGQYF
TRBJ2-7	-	TRBD2	TRBV11-2	TGTGCCAGCAGCTTATCCCGGGGGGTCGGGGGTTACTTTCAGCAGTACTTC	CASSLSRGVGGYFQQYF
TRBJ2-2	-	-	TRBV10-2	TGCGCCAGCAGTGTGGGGGGTGGCGGGGAGCTGTTTTTT	CASSVGGGGELFF
TRBJ2-1	-	TRBD2	TRBV7-6	TGTGCCAGCAGCGGGCCGGGACTAGACTACAATGAGCAGTTCTTC	CASSGPGLDYNEQFF
TRBJ2-1	-	TRBD2	TRBV24-1	TGTGCCACCAGTGATTTATCTAGCGGGGGGACCGAGCAGTTCTTC	CATSDLSSGGTEQFF
TRBJ2-3	-	TRBD2	TRBV5-5	TGTGCCAGCAGCTCGGTTTTTCGACTAGCGGGAGGCTCAGATACGCAGTATTTT	CASSSVFRLAGGSDTQYF
TRBJ2-6	-	-	TRBV5-4	TGTGCCAGCAGCCCGAGGGGGTCCCGAATAGGGGCCAACGTCCTGACTTTC	CASSPRGSRIGANVLTF
TRBJ1-4	-	-	TRBV3-1/TRBV3-2	TGTGCCAGCAGCCTCCAGGGGATTATCGGTGAAAAACTGTTTTTT	CASSLQGIIGEKLFF
TRBJ1-6	-	-	TRBV18	TGTGCCAGCTCGCGGGATGGCTCCTATAATTCACCCCTCCACTTT	CASSRDGSYNSPLHF
TRBJ2-2	-	TRBD2	TRBV2	TGTGCCAGCAAGGTAGCGGGAGGTCTTAACACCGGGGAGCTGTTTTTT	CASKVAGGLNTGELFF
TRBJ1-1	-	-	TRBV5-1	TGCGCCAGCAGCTCACAGGGCGGGAACACTGAAGCTTTCTTT	CASSSQGGNTEAFF
TRBJ2-7	once	TRBD1	TRBV27	TGTGCCAGCAGTCGCCGGGACAGGGCTAGCTACGAGCAGTACTTC	CASSRRDRASYEQYF
TRBJ1-5	few	TRBD1	TRBV15	TGTGCCACCAGCAGACACCAGGGGGCAGGCAGCAATCAGCCCCAGCATTTT	CATSRHQGAGSNQPQHF
TRBJ1-2	-	-	TRBV2	TGTGCCAGCACCCCGGCAGGGAACTATGGCTACACCTTC	CASTPAGNYGYTF
TRBJ1-1	-	-	TRBV11-2	TGTGCCAGCAGCCCGAGAATATTTTTGAACACTGAAGCTTTCTTT	CASSPRIFLNTEAFF
TRBJ2-3	once	TRBD2	TRBV27	TGTGCCAGCAGCAGCGGGGGGGCGGGCACAGATACGCAGTATTTT	CASSSGGAGTDTQYF
TRBJ2-1	few	TRBD2	TRBV5-1	TGCGCCAGCAGCTTGGATCTAGCGGGAGTTGAGTTCTTC	CASSLDLAGVEFF
TRBJ2-1	-	-	TRBV6-2/TRBV6-3	TGTGCCAGCAGTTACCCTGGACTTACCTACAATGAGCAGTTCTTC	CASSYPGLTYNEQFF
TRBJ2-2	-	TRBD2	TRBV7-2	TGTGCCAGCAGCGCCGGACTAGCGGGTATACTAACCGGGGAGCTGTTTTTT	CASSAGLAGILTGELFF
TRBJ1-4	-	TRBD1	TRBV4-2	TGTGCCAGCAGCCTTATCGGGACAGGGGATGAAAAACTGTTTTTT	CASSLIGTGDEKLFF
TRBJ2-3	-	TRBD2	TRBV5-4	TGTGCCAGCAGCTTGGAACTAGCGGGGGGGCCGGAGGCAGATACGCAGTATTTT	CASSLELAGGPEADTQYF
TRBJ1-3	-	TRBD1	TRBV10-3	TGTGCCATCAGTGAAGGGGACAGGGTATGGGGAAACACCATATATTTT	CAISEGDRVWGNTIYF
TRBJ2-1	-	TRBD1	TRBV19	TGTGCCAGTAGTATAATGGCAGGGGGCTCCTACAATGAGCAGTTCTTC	CASSIMAGGSYNEQFF
TRBJ2-3	-	TRBD1	TRBV7-2	TGTGCCAGCAGCTTTAGGGACAGTTACACAGATACGCAGTATTTT	CASSFRDSYTDTQYF
TRBJ1-4	-	-	TRBV7-2	TGTGCCAGCAGCTTAGACTCAACTAATGAAAAACTGTTTTTT	CASSLDSTNEKLFF
TRBJ1-5	-	-	TRBV19	TGTGCCAGTAGTATCGTGAGAGGGAATCAGCCCCAGCATTTT	CASSIVRGNQPQHF
TRBJ1-1	-	TRBD1	TRBV28	TGTGCCAGTGCACAGGGGGTCGGGGCTGAAGCTTTCTTT	CASAQGVGAEAFF
TRBJ1-5	-	TRBD1	TRBV28	TGTGCCAGCAGTCAAACAGGGGGCGGTCAGCCCCAGCATTTT	CASSQTGGGQPQHF
TRBJ2-2	-	TRBD2	TRBV7-9	TGTGCCAGCAGCTCGAGTGTGACTAGCGGGAACACCGGGGAGCTGTTTTTT	CASSSSVTSGNTGELFF
TRBJ1-5	-	TRBD1	TRBV10-2	TGCGCCAGCAGTTCAGGGGGAAGGAATCAGCCCCAGCATTTT	CASSSGGRNQPQHF
TRBJ2-2	-	TRBD1	TRBV4-2	TGTGCCAGCAGCCCGGACAGGGTAGGGGCCGGGGAGCTGTTTTTT	CASSPDRVGAGELFF
TRBJ2-7	-	TRBD2	TRBV6-1	TGTGCCAGCAGTGATCCGGGACTAAGGAGCTCCTACGAGCAGTACTTC	CASSDPGLRSSYEQYF
TRBJ1-6	-	TRBD1	TRBV9	TGTGCCAGCAGCGCCCAGGGGGCCCCCCTCCACTTT	CASSAQGAPLHF
TRBJ2-1	-	-	TRBV9	TGTGCCAGCAGCGTAGGAGATGAGCAGTTCTTC	CASSVGDEQFF
TRBJ1-5	-	-	TRBV27	TGTGCCAGCAGGGCGGGCGGGAGCAATCAGCCCCAGCATTTT	CASRAGGSNQPQHF
TRBJ1-1	-	-	TRBV6-5	TGTGCCAGTAAACAGGGGAACACTGAAGCTTTCTTT	CASKQGNTEAFF
TRBJ2-5	-	TRBD2	TRBV11-2	TGTGCCAGCAGCTTAGGGCTAGCGGGTAGCGAGACCCAGTACTTC	CASSLGLAGSETQYF
TRBJ1-2	-	TRBD1	TRBV5-5	TGTGCCAGCAGCTTGGAGGGGGCCACTCGGAATGGCTACACCTTC	CASSLEGATRNGYTF
TRBJ1-6	-	-	TRBV5-6	TGTGCCAGCAGCCCAAGAGGAGATAATTCACCCCTCCACTTT	CASSPRGDNSPLHF
TRBJ2-3	-	-	TRBV3-1/TRBV3-2	TGTGCCAGCAGCCAAGAGGGCCGTATAGGTACGCAGTATTTT	CASSQEGRIGTQYF
TRBJ2-1	-	TRBD2	TRBV5-1	TGCGCCAGCAGCTTGTCCCTAGCGGGGATAACACGCCACAATGAGCAGTTCTTC	CASSLSLAGITRHNEQFF
TRBJ2-2	-	-	TRBV13	TGTGCCAGCAGCTTAGACCGGGGGAGGACCGGGGAGCTGTTTTTT	CASSLDRGRTGELFF
TRBJ1-2	-	TRBD1	TRBV25-1	TGTGCCAGCAGTGAGACAGGGGGGGGTAATGGCTACACCTTC	CASSETGGGNGYTF
TRBJ1-3	-	-	TRBV10-2	TGCGCCACCCAGGCGACAGGCGGAAACACCATATATTTT	CATQATGGNTIYF
TRBJ2-3	-	TRBD1	TRBV19	TGTGCCAGTAGTATGTTACAGGGGTGGAGCACAGATACGCAGTATTTT	CASSMLQGWSTDTQYF
TRBJ2-7	few	-	TRBV5-1	TGCGCCAGCAGCAGGGCCGGGATTGACGAGCAGTACTTC	CASSRAGIDEQYF
TRBJ2-7	-	TRBD1	TRBV19	TGTGCCAGTAGTCCGAACCCGGGACAGTCAAGGCCAGTAAAGCAGTACTTC	CASSPNPGQSRPVKQYF